Listed below are T cell receptor beta chains from one sample, sequenced in a study of Graves' ophthalmopathy and Graves' hyperthyroidism. MiXCR, run by TCRdb on the multiplex PCR reads, gives a single entry per CDR3 protein. Of more than 300,000 distinct CDR3 sequences listed, 15% to 20% were seen once; the top ten hold 2% to 3%. Material for sequencing was peripheral blood. The receptor set was obtained from an adult woman with stable Graves' hyperthyroidism. Both conserved end residues are part of each CDR3. D genes are given only for firm matches. Clone size is shown for a subset of rows, as once, few, many or a class of expanded clone.

D	size	V	J	DNA	CDR3
TRBD1	.	TRBV29-1	TRBJ1-2	TGCAGCGTGGTACAGGGGGCTCGGGGCTACACCTTC	CSVVQGARGYTF
TRBD1	many	TRBV6-1	TRBJ2-3	TGTGCCAGCAGTGGGTGGGACAGGGGGTACGATACGCAGTATTTT	CASSGWDRGYDTQYF
TRBD2	many	TRBV5-1	TRBJ2-7	TGCGCCAGCAGCCAGGAGGGGACTAGGAATGAGCAGTACTTC	CASSQEGTRNEQYF
TRBD2	.	TRBV27	TRBJ2-1	TGTGCCAGCAGTGATATAGCGGGAGAGCCGAATGAGCAGTTCTTC	CASSDIAGEPNEQFF
.	.	TRBV5-1	TRBJ1-3	TGCGCCATCAGCTCTGGCCTCTCTGGAAACACCATATATTTT	CAISSGLSGNTIYF
.	many	TRBV6-1	TRBJ2-7	TGTGCCAGCAGTGAAGAAGGGGGGCGTGGCTACGAGCAGTACTTC	CASSEEGGRGYEQYF
.	many	TRBV14	TRBJ1-1	TGTGCCAGCAGCCAAGACTTGGGCACTGAAGCTTTCTTT	CASSQDLGTEAFF
TRBD1	once	TRBV24-1	TRBJ1-2	TGTGCCACCAGTGATCGGACAGGGCTCGGCTACACCTTC	CATSDRTGLGYTF
.	many	TRBV7-2	TRBJ1-5	TGTGCCAGCAGCTTATTCGGTGGTGCCTCTGGAGGCCAGCCCCAGCATTTT	CASSLFGGASGGQPQHF
TRBD2	few	TRBV15	TRBJ2-2	TGTGCCACCAGCAGAGATCAGCGGGGGCCGTGGAGCACCGGGGAGCTGTTTTTT	CATSRDQRGPWSTGELFF
TRBD1	.	TRBV19	TRBJ2-7	TGTGCCAGTAGTATTAGGAAGCCGGGACAGGGCCACGAGCAGTACTTC	CASSIRKPGQGHEQYF
.	.	TRBV6-1	TRBJ1-5	TGTGCCAGCAGCCCGACCGACAGCTTTAGCAATCAGCCCCAGCATTTT	CASSPTDSFSNQPQHF